This TCR beta chain was captured by sequencing in a study of identical twins. Study-wide results and limits: Beta clonotypes that were abundant in cord blood contained fewer insertions, a pattern absent from memory repertoires. Where out-of-frame alpha sequences were twin-shared, they showed excess low generation probability.

This clonotype was detected only a few times. The antigen remains unidentified. A universal primer site was incorporated via template switching, and the cDNA contained unique molecular identifiers. One entry per CDR3 protein results from TCRdb running MiXCR on the 5' RACE reads. The sample includes some 300,000 distinct CDR3 sequences, 12% of them seen just once. These same data were also listed under a study on yellow fever vaccine responses in identical twins.

This clonotype was obtained from a woman aged 18-29 years in good health. Sequenced material: CD8+ T cells sorted from blood.

This CDR3 is CASSLATVSTDTQYF. The CDR3 DNA sequence: TGTGCCAGCAGCTTAGCAACGGTTAGCACAGATACGCAGTATTTT. The rearrangement uses TRBV7-6 and TRBJ2-3; D gene uncertain. V was cut by 0 bases and J by 0 bases, with 7 bases left in between. Germline V gives CDR1 SGHVS, CDR2 FNYEAQ. The CDR3 runs to 15 residues.